These T cell receptor beta chains were read from a single sample in a study of cytomegalovirus exposure and HLA in healthy donors. Profiling relied on immunoSEQ multiplex PCR, and the TCRdb table lists in-frame clones only, not all of them. The data hold under 100,000 clones, with roughly 97% observed a single time. The specimen sequenced was PBMCs. The receptors originated from a young man in good health and CMV-seronegative. Both conserved end residues are part of each CDR3. The D gene is left open where the match is weak. Clone size is given for some rows only: seen once, a few or many times, or a class if the clone is expanded.

v_gene,d_gene,abundance,j_gene,CDR3aa,CDR3nt
TRBV6-6,-,-,TRBJ1-2,CASSYYPEHYGYTF,TGTGCCAGCAGTTACTATCCAGAACACTATGGCTACACCTTC
TRBV5-1,TRBD1,-,TRBJ2-2,CASSAQPGQGRAGELFF,TGCGCCAGCAGCGCACAGCCGGGACAGGGCCGCGCCGGGGAGCTGTTTTTT
TRBV2,TRBD2,-,TRBJ2-1,CASSERLAGLPNNEQFF,TGTGCCAGCAGTGAAAGGCTAGCGGGACTACCGAACAATGAGCAGTTCTTC
TRBV7-2,-,few,TRBJ2-1,CASSLVGVAESYNEQFF,TGTGCCAGCAGCTTAGTAGGAGTAGCTGAGTCCTACAATGAGCAGTTCTTC
TRBV7-9,-,-,TRBJ2-7,CASSQTSTLAEQYF,TGTGCCAGCAGCCAGACTTCTACACTGGCCGAGCAGTACTTC
TRBV6-1,TRBD1,-,TRBJ1-1,CASSRSGGLNTEAFF,TGTGCCAGCAGTCGGTCAGGGGGTCTGAACACTGAAGCTTTCTTT
TRBV7-2,TRBD1,-,TRBJ2-7,CASSLNRGYEQYF,TGTGCCAGCAGCTTAAACAGGGGGTACGAGCAGTACTTC
TRBV20-1,-,-,TRBJ2-4,CSARRENIQYF,TGCAGTGCTAGAAGAGAAAACATTCAGTACTTC
TRBV7-2,TRBD2,-,TRBJ2-2,CASSFSWGGTGELFF,TGTGCCAGCAGCTTCAGTTGGGGGGGGACCGGGGAGCTGTTTTTT
TRBV13,-,-,TRBJ1-5,CASSLGRDQPQHF,TGTGCCAGCAGCTTGGGTCGGGATCAGCCCCAGCATTTT
TRBV2,TRBD1,-,TRBJ2-3,CATDRGLGKDTQYF,TGTGCCACCGACAGGGGGCTAGGGAAAGATACGCAGTATTTT
TRBV6-1,TRBD2,-,TRBJ2-5,CASSQGTSGRWGETQYF,TGTGCCAGCAGTCAAGGGACTAGCGGGAGATGGGGGGAGACCCAGTACTTC
TRBV28,TRBD2,-,TRBJ2-7,CASSLGEVAGGYEQYF,TGTGCCAGCAGTTTAGGGGAGGTAGCGGGAGGCTACGAGCAGTACTTC
TRBV18,-,-,TRBJ1-5,CASSPQEHQPQHF,TGTGCCAGCTCACCACAGGAGCATCAGCCCCAGCATTTT
TRBV5-1,TRBD2,-,TRBJ2-3,CASSSPIGASGSTDTQYF,TGCGCCAGCAGCTCACCCATCGGGGCTAGCGGGAGTACAGATACGCAGTATTTT
TRBV19,TRBD1,-,TRBJ1-3,CASSRDTGTVRSGNTIYF,TGTGCCAGTAGTAGAGACACCGGGACAGTTCGCTCTGGAAACACCATATATTTT
TRBV5-1,-,-,TRBJ2-5,CASSSGGSMETQYF,TGCGCCAGCAGCTCCGGGGGTAGCATGGAGACCCAGTACTTC
TRBV28,-,-,TRBJ1-5,CAIQEHSNQPQHF,TGTGCGATACAGGAACATAGCAATCAGCCCCAGCATTTT
TRBV4-3,TRBD2,-,TRBJ2-3,CASSQGTSGDHTQYF,TGCGCCAGCAGCCAAGGGACTAGCGGGGATCATACGCAGTATTTT
TRBV7-9,TRBD2,-,TRBJ2-3,CASSSLATSTDTQYF,TGTGCCAGCAGCTCACTAGCGACTAGCACAGATACGCAGTATTTT
TRBV5-8,-,-,TRBJ2-2,CASSLAGVNTGELFF,TGTGCCAGCAGCTTGGCCGGGGTAAACACCGGGGAGCTGTTTTTT
TRBV28,TRBD1,-,TRBJ2-1,CASTIDRGDNEQFF,TGTGCCAGCACCATAGACAGGGGCGACAATGAGCAGTTCTTC
TRBV10-3,-,-,TRBJ2-1,CAISEMWEANEQFF,TGTGCCATCAGTGAGATGTGGGAGGCCAATGAGCAGTTCTTC
TRBV27,-,-,TRBJ1-2,CASSLFFRAGGPLSNYGYTF,TGTGCCAGCAGTTTATTTTTTCGGGCGGGGGGGCCATTGTCTAACTATGGCTACACCTTC
TRBV9,-,-,TRBJ1-1,CASSVQINTEAFF,TGTGCCAGCAGCGTCCAGATAAACACTGAAGCTTTCTTT
TRBV6-4,TRBD2,-,TRBJ2-1,CASSDVAGDYNEQFF,TGTGCCAGCAGTGACGTAGCGGGAGATTACAATGAGCAGTTCTTC
TRBV27,TRBD1,once,TRBJ2-7,CASSSTPRDRVYEQYF,TGTGCCAGCAGTTCGACCCCTCGGGACAGGGTCTACGAGCAGTACTTC
TRBV7-9,-,-,TRBJ1-2,CASSFVPKQGTPDYGYTF,TGTGCCAGCAGCTTCGTTCCTAAACAGGGTACGCCGGATTATGGCTACACCTTC
TRBV6-5,-,-,TRBJ1-4,CASSYTRAANEKLFF,TGTGCCAGCAGTTACACGAGGGCTGCTAATGAAAAACTGTTTTTT
TRBV14,TRBD1,-,TRBJ1-1,CASSVRQGGTEAFF,TGTGCCAGCAGCGTTCGACAGGGAGGAACTGAAGCTTTCTTT
TRBV2,TRBD1,-,TRBJ1-1,CASTTGVGTEAFF,TGTGCCAGCACAACAGGGGTAGGCACTGAAGCTTTCTTT
TRBV27,-,-,TRBJ2-5,CASSGRRWEETQYF,TGTGCCAGCAGTGGACGAAGGTGGGAGGAGACCCAGTACTTC
TRBV10-3,-,-,TRBJ2-2,CAISESGDSGELFF,TGTGCCATCAGTGAATCTGGGGACTCCGGGGAGCTGTTTTTT
TRBV5-8,-,-,TRBJ2-1,CASSLRAHALTGRPDNEQFF,TGTGCCAGCAGCTTACGAGCCCACGCTCTCACAGGCAGACCTGACAATGAGCAGTTCTTC
TRBV5-4,-,-,TRBJ2-1,CASSLSQGPTYNEQFF,TGTGCCAGCAGCTTGAGTCAGGGCCCCACCTACAATGAGCAGTTCTTC
TRBV28,-,-,TRBJ2-1,CASSLFFLFASSYNEQFF,TGTGCCAGCAGTTTATTCTTCTTGTTTGCCAGCTCCTACAATGAGCAGTTCTTC
TRBV11-2,-,-,TRBJ2-4,CASSPPVEGKAKNIQYF,TGTGCCAGCAGCCCTCCTGTCGAGGGCAAGGCCAAAAACATTCAGTACTTC
TRBV4-2,-,-,TRBJ1-1,CASSPVGGKDTEAFF,TGTGCCAGCAGTCCCGTCGGGGGTAAGGACACTGAAGCTTTCTTT
TRBV27,TRBD1,-,TRBJ2-7,CASRLTGGWTYEQYF,TGTGCCAGCAGGTTAACAGGGGGCTGGACCTACGAGCAGTACTTC
TRBV10-1,-,-,TRBJ2-7,CASSESGTPEREQYF,TGCGCCAGCAGTGAGTCCGGGACACCGGAACGGGAGCAGTACTTC
TRBV7-2,-,-,TRBJ1-5,CASSSPDRGWNQPQHF,TGTGCCAGCAGCTCCCCCGACCGGGGATGGAATCAGCCCCAGCATTTT
TRBV11-2,-,-,TRBJ2-2,CASSLFYPGNTGELFF,TGTGCCAGCAGCTTATTTTACCCAGGGAACACCGGGGAGCTGTTTTTT
TRBV6-5,TRBD1,-,TRBJ2-1,CASRRQGAYNEQFF,TGTGCCAGCAGGAGACAGGGGGCTTACAATGAGCAGTTCTTC
TRBV2,TRBD1,-,TRBJ1-5,CASSEQGVGQPQHF,TGTGCCAGCAGCGAACAGGGGGTGGGTCAGCCCCAGCATTTT
TRBV27,-,-,TRBJ1-1,CASSLNRNTEAFF,TGTGCCAGCAGTTTAAACAGGAACACTGAAGCTTTCTTT
TRBV19,-,-,TRBJ2-1,CASSIGGWGYNEQFF,TGTGCCAGTAGTATAGGAGGGTGGGGCTACAATGAGCAGTTCTTC
TRBV29-1,TRBD1,-,TRBJ1-1,CSVECFGTGVRKTEAFF,TGCAGCGTTGAGTGCTTTGGGACAGGGGTGAGAAAAACTGAAGCTTTCTTT
TRBV7-8,TRBD1,-,TRBJ2-1,CASIASGTGGNEQFF,TGTGCCAGCATCGCTTCCGGGACAGGGGGCAATGAGCAGTTCTTC
TRBV2,-,-,TRBJ2-1,CASSEVAPEQFF,TGTGCCAGCAGTGAAGTAGCCCCTGAGCAGTTCTTC
TRBV5-1,TRBD2,-,TRBJ2-5,CASSPGTSAYQEAQYF,TGCGCCAGCAGCCCTGGGACTAGTGCATACCAAGAGGCCCAGTACTTC
TRBV11-3,TRBD2,-,TRBJ2-1,CASSPSGRIYNEQFF,TGTGCCAGCAGCCCTAGCGGGAGGATCTACAATGAGCAGTTCTTC
TRBV7-8,TRBD1,-,TRBJ1-1,CASSGGGWAEAFF,TGTGCCAGCTCGGGAGGGGGCTGGGCTGAAGCTTTCTTT
TRBV5-1,TRBD1,once,TRBJ2-7,CASSSQGQGGEQYF,TGCGCCAGCAGCTCTCAAGGACAGGGTGGCGAGCAGTACTTC